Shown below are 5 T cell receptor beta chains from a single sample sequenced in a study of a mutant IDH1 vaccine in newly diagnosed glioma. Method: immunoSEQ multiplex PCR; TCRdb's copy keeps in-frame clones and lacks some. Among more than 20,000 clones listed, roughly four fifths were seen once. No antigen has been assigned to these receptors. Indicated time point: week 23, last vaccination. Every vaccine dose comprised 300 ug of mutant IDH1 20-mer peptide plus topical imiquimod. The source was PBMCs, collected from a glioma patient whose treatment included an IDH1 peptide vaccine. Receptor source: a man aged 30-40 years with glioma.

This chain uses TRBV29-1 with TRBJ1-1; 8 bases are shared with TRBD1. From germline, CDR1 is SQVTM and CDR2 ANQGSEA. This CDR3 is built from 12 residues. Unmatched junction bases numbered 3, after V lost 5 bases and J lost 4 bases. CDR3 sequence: CSVQGAVTEAFF. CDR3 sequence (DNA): TGCAGCGTTCAGGGGGCAGTCACTGAAGCTTTCTTT.

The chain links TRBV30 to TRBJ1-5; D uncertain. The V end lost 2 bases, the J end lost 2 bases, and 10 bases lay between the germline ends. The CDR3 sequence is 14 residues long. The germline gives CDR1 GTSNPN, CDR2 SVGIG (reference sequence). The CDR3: CAWSQGLRNQPQHF. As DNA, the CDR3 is TGTGCCTGGAGTCAAGGGCTGCGCAATCAGCCCCAGCATTTT.

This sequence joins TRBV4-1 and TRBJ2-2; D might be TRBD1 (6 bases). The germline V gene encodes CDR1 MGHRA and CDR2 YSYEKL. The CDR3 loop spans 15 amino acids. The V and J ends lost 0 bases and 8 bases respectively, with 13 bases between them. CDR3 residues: CASSQEGAGGGELFF. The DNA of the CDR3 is TGCGCCAGCAGCCAAGAGGGGGCAGGCGGGGGGGAGCTGTTTTTT.

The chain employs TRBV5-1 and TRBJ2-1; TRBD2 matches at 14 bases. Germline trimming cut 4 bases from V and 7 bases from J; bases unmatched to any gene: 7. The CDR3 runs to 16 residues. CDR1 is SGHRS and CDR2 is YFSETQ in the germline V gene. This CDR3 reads CASSGYGTSGRNEQFF. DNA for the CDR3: TGCGCCAGCAGCGGATACGGGACTAGCGGGAGAAATGAGCAGTTCTTC.

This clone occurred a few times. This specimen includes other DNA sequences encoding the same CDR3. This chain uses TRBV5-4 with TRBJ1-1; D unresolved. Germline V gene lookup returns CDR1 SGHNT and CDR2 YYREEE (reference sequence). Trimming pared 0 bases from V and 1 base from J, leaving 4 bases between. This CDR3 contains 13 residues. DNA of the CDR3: TGTGCCAGCAGCTTGGGGGGGAACACTGAAGCTTTCTTT. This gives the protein CASSLGGNTEAFF.